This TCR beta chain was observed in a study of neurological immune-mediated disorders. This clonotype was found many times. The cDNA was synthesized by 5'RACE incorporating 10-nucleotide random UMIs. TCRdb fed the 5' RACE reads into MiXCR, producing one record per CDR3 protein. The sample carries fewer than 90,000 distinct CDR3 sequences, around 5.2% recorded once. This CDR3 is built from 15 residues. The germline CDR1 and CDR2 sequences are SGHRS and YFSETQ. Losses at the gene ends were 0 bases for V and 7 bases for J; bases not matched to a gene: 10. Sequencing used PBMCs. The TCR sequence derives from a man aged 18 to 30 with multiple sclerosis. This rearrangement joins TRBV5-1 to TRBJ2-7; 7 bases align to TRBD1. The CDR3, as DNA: TGCGCCAGCAGCTTGGGACAGGGTCAAACGGGAGAGCAGTACTTC. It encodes CASSLGQGQTGEQYF.